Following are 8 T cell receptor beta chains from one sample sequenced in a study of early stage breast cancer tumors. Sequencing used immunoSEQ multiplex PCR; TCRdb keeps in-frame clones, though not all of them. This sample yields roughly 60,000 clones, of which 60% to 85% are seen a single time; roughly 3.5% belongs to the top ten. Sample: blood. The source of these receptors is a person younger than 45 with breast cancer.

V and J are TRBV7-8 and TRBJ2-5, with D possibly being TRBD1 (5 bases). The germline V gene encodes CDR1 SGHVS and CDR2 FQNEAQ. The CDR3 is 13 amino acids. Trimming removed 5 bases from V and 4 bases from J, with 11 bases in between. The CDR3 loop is CASSLPQGETQYF. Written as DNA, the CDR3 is TGTGCCAGCAGCCTCCCCCAGGGAGAGACCCAGTACTTC.

The CDR3 here is CASSFQREVSGNTIYF. The CDR3 DNA reads as TGTGCCAGCAGCTTCCAAAGGGAGGTTTCTGGAAACACCATATATTTT. The chain links TRBV11-2 to TRBJ1-3; D not certain. The ends were cut back, 3 bases at V and 1 base at J, with 13 bases in the middle. Germline lookup yields CDR1 SGHAT and CDR2 FQNNGV. The CDR3 contains 16 residues.

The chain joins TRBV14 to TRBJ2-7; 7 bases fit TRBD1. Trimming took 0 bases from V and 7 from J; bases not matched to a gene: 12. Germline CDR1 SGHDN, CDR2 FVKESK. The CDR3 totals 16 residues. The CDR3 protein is CASSQDFRQGRGEQYF. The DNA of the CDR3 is TGTGCCAGCAGCCAAGATTTCAGACAGGGTCGTGGGGAGCAGTACTTC.

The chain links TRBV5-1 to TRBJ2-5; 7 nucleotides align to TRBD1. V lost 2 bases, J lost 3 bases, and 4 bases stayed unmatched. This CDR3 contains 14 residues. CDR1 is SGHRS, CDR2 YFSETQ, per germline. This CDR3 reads CASSFLQGEETQYF. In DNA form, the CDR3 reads TGCGCCAGCAGCTTCCTCCAGGGGGAAGAGACCCAGTACTTC.

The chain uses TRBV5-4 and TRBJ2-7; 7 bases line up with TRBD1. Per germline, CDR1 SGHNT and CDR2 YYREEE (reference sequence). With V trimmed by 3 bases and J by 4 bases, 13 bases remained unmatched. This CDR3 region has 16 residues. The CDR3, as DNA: TGTGCCAGCAGCTGGGGGACAGAAAATGCCCGTTACGAGCAGTACTTC. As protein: CASSWGTENARYEQYF.

CDR3 bases: TGTGCCAGCAGTCCGGGGGGGACCTATGGCTACACCTTC. Translating gives CASSPGGTYGYTF. This rearrangement joins TRBV5-6 to TRBJ1-2; TRBD1 might be the D (5 bases). V dropped 5 bases and J dropped 4 bases, with 12 bases sitting between them. This CDR3 has 13 amino acids. Germline-derived CDR1 and CDR2 are SGHDT and YYEEEE. The entire variable domain, with the rest obtained from reference TRBV5-6 and TRBJ1-2, is as follows: DAGVTQSPTHLIKTRGQQVTLRCSPKSGHDTVSWYQQALGQGPQFIFQYYEEEERQRGNFPDRFSGHQFPNYSSELNVNALLLGDSALYLCASSPGGTYGYTFGSGTRLTVV.

The CDR3 is CASGLAQGINQPQHF. The CDR3 DNA is TGTGCCAGTGGCCTAGCCCAGGGCATCAATCAGCCCCAGCATTTT. This rearrangement joins TRBV19 to TRBJ1-5; D is possibly TRBD1 (5 bases). Germline CDR1 is LNHDA and CDR2 is SQIVND (reference sequence). This CDR3 region has 15 residues. Trimming took 8 bases from V and 3 from J, leaving 17 bases between them. The whole variable domain, filled in from reference TRBV19 and TRBJ1-5, reads DGGITQSPKYLFRKEGQNVTLSCEQNLNHDAMYWYRQDPGQGLRLIYYSQIVNDFQKGDIAEGYSVSREKKESFPLTVTSAQKNPTAFYLCASGLAQGINQPQHFGDGTRLSIL.

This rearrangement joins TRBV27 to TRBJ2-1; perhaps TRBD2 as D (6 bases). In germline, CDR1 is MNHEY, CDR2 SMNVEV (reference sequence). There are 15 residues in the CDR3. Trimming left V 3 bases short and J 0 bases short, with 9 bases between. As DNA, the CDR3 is TGTGCCAGCAGTTTCCTCGGGAGCTCCTACAATGAGCAGTTCTTC. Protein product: CASSFLGSSYNEQFF.